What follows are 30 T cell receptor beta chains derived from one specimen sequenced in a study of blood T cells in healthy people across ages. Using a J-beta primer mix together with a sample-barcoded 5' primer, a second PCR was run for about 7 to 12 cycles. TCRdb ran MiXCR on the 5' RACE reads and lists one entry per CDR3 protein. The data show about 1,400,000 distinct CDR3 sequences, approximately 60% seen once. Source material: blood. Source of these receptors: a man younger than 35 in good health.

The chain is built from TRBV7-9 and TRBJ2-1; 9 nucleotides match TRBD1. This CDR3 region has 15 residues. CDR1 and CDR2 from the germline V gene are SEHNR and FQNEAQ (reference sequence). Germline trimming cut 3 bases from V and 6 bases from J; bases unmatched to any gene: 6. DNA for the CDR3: TGTGCCAGCAGCTTTCTACAGGGGGCGAGCAATGAGCAGTTCTTC. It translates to CASSFLQGASNEQFF.

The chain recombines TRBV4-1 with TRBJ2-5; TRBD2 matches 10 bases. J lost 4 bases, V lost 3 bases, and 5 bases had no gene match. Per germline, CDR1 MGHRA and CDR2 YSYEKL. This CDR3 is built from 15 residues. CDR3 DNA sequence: TGCGCCAGCAGCCAGAGGAGCGGGAGGGGAGAGACCCAGTACTTC. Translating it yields CASSQRSGRGETQYF.

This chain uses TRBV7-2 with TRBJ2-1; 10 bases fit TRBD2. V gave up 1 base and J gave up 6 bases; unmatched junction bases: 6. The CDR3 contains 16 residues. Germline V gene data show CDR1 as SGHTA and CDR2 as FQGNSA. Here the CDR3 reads CASSLGSSGSGNEQFF. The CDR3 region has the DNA TGTGCCAGCAGCTTAGGCTCTAGCGGGAGTGGCAATGAGCAGTTCTTC.

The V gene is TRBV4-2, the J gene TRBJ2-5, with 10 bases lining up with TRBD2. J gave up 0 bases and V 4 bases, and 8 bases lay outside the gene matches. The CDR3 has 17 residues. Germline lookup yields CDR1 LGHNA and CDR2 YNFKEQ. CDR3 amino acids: CASSPYLAGVDQETQYF. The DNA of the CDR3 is TGTGCCAGCAGCCCGTACCTAGCGGGAGTCGACCAAGAGACCCAGTACTTC.

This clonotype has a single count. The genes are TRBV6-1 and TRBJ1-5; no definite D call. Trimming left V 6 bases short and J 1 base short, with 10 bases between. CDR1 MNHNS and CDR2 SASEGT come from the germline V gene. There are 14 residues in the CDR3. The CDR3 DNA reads TGTGCCAGCAGAGAGGGCTTGAGCAATCAGCCCCAGCATTTT. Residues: CASREGLSNQPQHF.

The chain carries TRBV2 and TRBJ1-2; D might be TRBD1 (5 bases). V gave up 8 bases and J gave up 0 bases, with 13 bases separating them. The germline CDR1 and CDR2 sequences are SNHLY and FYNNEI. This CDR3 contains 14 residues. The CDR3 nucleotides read TGTGCCAGCCCATGGGGGTTAGCTAACTATGGCTACACCTTC. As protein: CASPWGLANYGYTF.

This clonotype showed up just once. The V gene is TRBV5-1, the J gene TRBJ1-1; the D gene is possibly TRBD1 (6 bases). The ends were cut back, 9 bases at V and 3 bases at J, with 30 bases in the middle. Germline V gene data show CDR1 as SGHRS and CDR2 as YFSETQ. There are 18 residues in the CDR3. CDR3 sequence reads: CANSFINVGHADDTEAFF. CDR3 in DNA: TGCGCCAACAGTTTCATCAACGTGGGACACGCAGATGACACTGAAGCTTTCTTT.

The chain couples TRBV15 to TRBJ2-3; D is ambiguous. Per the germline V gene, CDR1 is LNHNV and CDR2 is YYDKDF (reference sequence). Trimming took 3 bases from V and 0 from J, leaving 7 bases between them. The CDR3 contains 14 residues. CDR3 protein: CATSRWSSTDTQYF. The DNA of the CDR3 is TGTGCCACCAGCAGGTGGTCGAGCACAGATACGCAGTATTTT.

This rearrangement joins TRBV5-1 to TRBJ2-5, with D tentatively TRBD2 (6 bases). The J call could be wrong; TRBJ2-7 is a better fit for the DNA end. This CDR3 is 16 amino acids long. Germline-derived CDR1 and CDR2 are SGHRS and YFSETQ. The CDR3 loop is CASSLAYQGLRYEQYF. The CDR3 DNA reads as TGCGCCAGCAGCTTGGCTTACCAGGGACTTAGGTACGAGCAGTACTTC.

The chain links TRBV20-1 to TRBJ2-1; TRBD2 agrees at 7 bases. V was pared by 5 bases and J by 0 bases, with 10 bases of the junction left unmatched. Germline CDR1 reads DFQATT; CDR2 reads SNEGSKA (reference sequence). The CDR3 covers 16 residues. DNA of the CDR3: TGCAGTGCTTCACCTGGGGACTACAGCTCCTACAATGAGCAGTTCTTC. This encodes CSASPGDYSSYNEQFF.

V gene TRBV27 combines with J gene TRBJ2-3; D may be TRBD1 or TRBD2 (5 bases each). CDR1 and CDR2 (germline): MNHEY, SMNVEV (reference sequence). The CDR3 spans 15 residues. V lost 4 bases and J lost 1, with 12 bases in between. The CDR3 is CASSYLVGGTDTQYF. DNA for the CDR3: TGTGCCAGCAGTTACCTTGTGGGGGGCACAGATACGCAGTATTTT.

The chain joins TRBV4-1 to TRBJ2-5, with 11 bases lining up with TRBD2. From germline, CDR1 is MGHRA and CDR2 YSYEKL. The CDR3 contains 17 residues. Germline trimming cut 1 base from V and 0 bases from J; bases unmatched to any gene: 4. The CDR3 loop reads CASSQGLAGTNQETQYF. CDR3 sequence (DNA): TGCGCCAGCAGCCAAGGACTAGCGGGGACCAACCAAGAGACCCAGTACTTC.

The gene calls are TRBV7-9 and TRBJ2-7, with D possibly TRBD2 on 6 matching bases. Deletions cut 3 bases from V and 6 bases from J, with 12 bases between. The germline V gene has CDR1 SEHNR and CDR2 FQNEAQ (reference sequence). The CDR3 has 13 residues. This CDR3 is CASSLEGWGEQYF. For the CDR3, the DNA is TGTGCCAGCAGCTTGGAGGGATGGGGCGAGCAGTACTTC.

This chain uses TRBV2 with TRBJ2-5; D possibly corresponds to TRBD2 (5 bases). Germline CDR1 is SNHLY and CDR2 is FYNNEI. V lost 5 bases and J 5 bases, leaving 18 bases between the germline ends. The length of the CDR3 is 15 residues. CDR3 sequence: CASSTRTGSGETQYF. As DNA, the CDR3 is TGTGCCAGCAGTACTCGGACTGGAAGTGGGGAGACCCAGTACTTC.

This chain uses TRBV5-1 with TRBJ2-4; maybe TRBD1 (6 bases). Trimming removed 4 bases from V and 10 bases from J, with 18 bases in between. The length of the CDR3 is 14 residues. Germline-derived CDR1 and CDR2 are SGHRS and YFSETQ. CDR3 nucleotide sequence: TGCGCCAGCAGCAGCACCGAGACAGGCGAGATTCAGTACTTC. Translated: CASSSTETGEIQYF.

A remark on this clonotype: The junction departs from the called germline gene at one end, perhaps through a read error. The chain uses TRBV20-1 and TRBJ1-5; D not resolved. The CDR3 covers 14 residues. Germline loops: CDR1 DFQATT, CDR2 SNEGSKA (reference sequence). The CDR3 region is CSARAGGNNQPQHF. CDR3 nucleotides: TGCAGTGCTAGGGCCGGAGGGAACAATCAGCCTCAGCATTTT.

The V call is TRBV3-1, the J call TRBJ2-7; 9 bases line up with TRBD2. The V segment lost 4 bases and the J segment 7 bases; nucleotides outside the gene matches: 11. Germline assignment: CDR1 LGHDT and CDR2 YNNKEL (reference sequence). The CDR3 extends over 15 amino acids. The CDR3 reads CASSRPSGMGDEQYF. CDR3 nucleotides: TGTGCCAGCAGCCGTCCTAGCGGGATGGGAGATGAGCAGTACTTC.

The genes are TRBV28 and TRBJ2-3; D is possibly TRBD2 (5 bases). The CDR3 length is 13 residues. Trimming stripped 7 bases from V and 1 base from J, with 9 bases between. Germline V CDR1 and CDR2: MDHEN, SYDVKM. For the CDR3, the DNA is TGTGCCAGCAATGGAGGACGCACAGATACGCAGTATTTT. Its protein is CASNGGRTDTQYF.

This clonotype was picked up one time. In DNA, the CDR3 is TGCAGTGCTAGTGCAGGGATGGTGTTCGGGAGCAATCAGCCCCAGCATTTT. Amino acid sequence: CSASAGMVFGSNQPQHF. V gene TRBV20-1 combines with J gene TRBJ1-5; a weak D match, TRBD1 (5 bases). This CDR3 is built from 17 residues. V lost 3 bases and J lost 1, with 19 bases in between. Germline-derived CDR1 and CDR2 are DFQATT and SNEGSKA (reference sequence).

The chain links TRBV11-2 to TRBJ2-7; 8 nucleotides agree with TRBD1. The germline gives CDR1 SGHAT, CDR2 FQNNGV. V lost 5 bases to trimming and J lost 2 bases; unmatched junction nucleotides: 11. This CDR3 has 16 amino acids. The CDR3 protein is CASSPSEGTGPYEQYF. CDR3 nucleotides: TGTGCCAGCAGCCCTAGTGAGGGGACAGGCCCCTACGAGCAGTACTTC.

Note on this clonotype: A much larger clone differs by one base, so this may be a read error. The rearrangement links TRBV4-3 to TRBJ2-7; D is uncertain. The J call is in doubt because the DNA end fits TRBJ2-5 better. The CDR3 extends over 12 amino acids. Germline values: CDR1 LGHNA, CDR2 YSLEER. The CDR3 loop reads CASSQEEGTQYF. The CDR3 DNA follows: TGCGCCAGCAGCCAAGAAGAAGGGACCCAGTACTTC.

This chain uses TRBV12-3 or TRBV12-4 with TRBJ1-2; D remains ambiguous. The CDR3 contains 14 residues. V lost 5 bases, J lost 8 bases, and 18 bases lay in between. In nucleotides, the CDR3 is TGTGCCAGCAGTGCCGGAACTATTGTGAAAGGCTACACCTTC. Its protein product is CASSAGTIVKGYTF.

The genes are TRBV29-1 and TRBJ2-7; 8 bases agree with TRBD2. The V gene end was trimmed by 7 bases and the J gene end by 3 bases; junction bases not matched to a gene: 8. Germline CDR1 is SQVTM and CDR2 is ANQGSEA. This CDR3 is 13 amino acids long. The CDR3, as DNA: TGCAGCGCCCAGACTAGCGTGGGCTACGAGCAGTACTTC. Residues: CSAQTSVGYEQYF.

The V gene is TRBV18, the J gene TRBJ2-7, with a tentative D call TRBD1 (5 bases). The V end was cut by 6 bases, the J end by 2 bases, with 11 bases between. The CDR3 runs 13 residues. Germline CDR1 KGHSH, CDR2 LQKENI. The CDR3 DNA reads TGTGCCAGCTCGCGACAGAAGGCCTACGAGCAGTACTTC. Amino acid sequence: CASSRQKAYEQYF.

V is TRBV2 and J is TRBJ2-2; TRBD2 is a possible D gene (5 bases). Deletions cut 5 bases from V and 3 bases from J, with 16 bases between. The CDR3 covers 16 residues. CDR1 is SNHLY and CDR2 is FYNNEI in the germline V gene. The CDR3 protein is CASSLRGMGYTGELFF. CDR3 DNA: TGTGCCAGCAGTCTAAGAGGGATGGGGTACACCGGGGAGCTGTTTTTT. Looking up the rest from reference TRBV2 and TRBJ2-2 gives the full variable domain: EPEVTQTPSHQVTQMGQEVILRCVPISNHLYFYWYRQILGQKVEFLVSFYNNEISEKSEIFDDQFSVERPDGSNFTLKIRSTKLEDSAMYFCASSLRGMGYTGELFFGEGSRLTVL.

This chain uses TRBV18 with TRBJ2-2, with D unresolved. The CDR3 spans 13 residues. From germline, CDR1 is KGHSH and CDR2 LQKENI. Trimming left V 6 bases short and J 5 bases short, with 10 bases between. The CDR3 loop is CASSQPETGELFF. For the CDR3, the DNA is TGTGCCAGCTCCCAACCAGAAACCGGGGAGCTGTTTTTT. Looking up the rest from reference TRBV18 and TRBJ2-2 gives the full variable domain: NAGVMQNPRHLVRRRGQEARLRCSPMKGHSHVYWYRQLPEEGLKFMVYLQKENIIDESGMPKERFSAEFPKEGPSILRIQQVVRGDSAAYFCASSQPETGELFFGEGSRLTVL.

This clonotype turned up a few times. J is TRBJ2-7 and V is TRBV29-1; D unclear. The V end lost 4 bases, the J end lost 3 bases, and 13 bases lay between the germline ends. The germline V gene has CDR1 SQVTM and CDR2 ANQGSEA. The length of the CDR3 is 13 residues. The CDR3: CSVVRDSHYEQYF. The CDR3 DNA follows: TGCAGCGTTGTTCGAGACTCTCACTACGAGCAGTACTTC.

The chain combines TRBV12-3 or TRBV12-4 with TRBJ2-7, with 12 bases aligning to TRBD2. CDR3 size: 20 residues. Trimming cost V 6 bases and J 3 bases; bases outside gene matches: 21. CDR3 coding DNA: TGTGCCAGCAGCCAAACCCTCGGGACTAGCGGGTTTCCCGCAAACTACGAGCAGTACTTC. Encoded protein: CASSQTLGTSGFPANYEQYF.

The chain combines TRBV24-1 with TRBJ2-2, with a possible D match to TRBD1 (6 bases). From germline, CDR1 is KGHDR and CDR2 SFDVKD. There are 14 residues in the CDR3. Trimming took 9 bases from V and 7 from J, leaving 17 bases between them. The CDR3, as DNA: TGTGCCACCGTCGTACAGGGTCGGGACGGGGAGCTGTTTTTT. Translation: CATVVQGRDGELFF.

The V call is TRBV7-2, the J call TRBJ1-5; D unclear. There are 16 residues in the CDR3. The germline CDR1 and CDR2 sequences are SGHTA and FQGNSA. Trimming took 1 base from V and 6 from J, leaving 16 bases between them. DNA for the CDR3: TGTGCCAGCAGCTTAGGGGCCCCCCCTGGAGCTCAGCCCCAGCATTTT. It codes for CASSLGAPPGAQPQHF.